The 15 T cell receptor beta chains reported below all come from one sample, sequenced in a study of blood T cell repertoires in COVID-19. Generated by immunoSEQ multiplex PCR, the TCRdb table keeps only in-frame clones and is missing some. The repertoire has some 220,000 clones, about 80% of them found once; the top ten carry less than 2.5%. The sample was peripheral blood. The source is an older woman with acute or convalescent COVID-19.

This rearrangement joins TRBV6-1 to TRBJ1-2; D is unclear. This CDR3 comprises 11 residues. Trimming pared 2 bases from V and 14 bases from J, leaving 12 bases between. From germline, CDR1 is MNHNS and CDR2 SASEGT. CDR3 residues: CASSEYELRTF. CDR3 in DNA: TGTGCCAGCAGTGAATACGAGCTACGGACCTTC.

This clone was observed a few times. The chain recombines TRBV5-1 with TRBJ1-2, with TRBD1 matching 8 bases. The CDR3 sequence is 17 residues long. Germline values: CDR1 SGHRS, CDR2 YFSETQ. J gave up 0 bases and V 4 bases, and 11 bases lay outside the gene matches. Here the CDR3 DNA reads TGCGCCAGCAGCGTCGGACAGGGTGTAGGGCCTAACTATGGCTACACCTTC. It yields the protein CASSVGQGVGPNYGYTF.

This clone was found once. The chain has TRBV5-1 and TRBJ2-1; D is perhaps TRBD2 (6 bases). The CDR3 loop spans 14 amino acids. Germline lookup yields CDR1 SGHRS and CDR2 YFSETQ. Trimming cost V 0 bases and J 4 bases, with 8 bases left between them. The DNA of the CDR3 is TGCGCCAGCAGCTTGGCGGGACTTTACAATGAGCAGTTCTTC. Translated: CASSLAGLYNEQFF.

In nucleotides, the CDR3 is TGCGCCAGCAGCTGGACCATTAAGGGACAGAGCTATGGCTACACCTTC. This sequence encodes CASSWTIKGQSYGYTF. The chain recombines TRBV5-1 with TRBJ1-2; 7 bases line up with TRBD1. The CDR3 covers 16 residues. Germline V CDR1 and CDR2: SGHRS, YFSETQ. Losses at the gene ends were 3 bases for V and 4 bases for J; bases not matched to a gene: 12. Together with reference TRBV5-1 and TRBJ1-2, the CDR3 gives the full variable domain: KAGVTQTPRYLIKTRGQQVTLSCSPISGHRSVSWYQQTPGQGLQFLFEYFSETQRNKGNFPGRFSGRQFSNSRSEMNVSTLELGDSALYLCASSWTIKGQSYGYTFGSGTRLTVV.

This rearrangement joins TRBV4-1 to TRBJ2-1; D might be TRBD2 (7 bases). The CDR3 has 15 residues. Germline CDR1 MGHRA, CDR2 YSYEKL. Trimming removed 7 bases at V and 1 base at J, with 14 bases between. The CDR3 nucleotides read TGCGCCAGCACCGAGGGGGGGTTTTCCTACAATGAGCAGTTCTTC. Its protein product is CASTEGGFSYNEQFF.

The genes are TRBV5-4 and TRBJ2-7; D is uncertain. V shed 1 base and J shed 0 bases, with 11 bases lying between them. This CDR3 is built from 15 residues. Germline CDR1 is SGHNT and CDR2 is YYREEE (reference sequence). DNA for the CDR3: TGTGCCAGCAGCTTGTGGAGTCGTAACTCCTACGAGCAGTACTTC. Protein: CASSLWSRNSYEQYF.

The chain couples TRBV10-3 to TRBJ2-7, with 9 bases matching TRBD1. CDR3 size: 13 residues. The germline V gene encodes CDR1 ENHRY and CDR2 SYGVKD. The ends lost 9 bases at V and 7 bases at J; junction bases unmatched: 10. The CDR3 protein is CAMSGTGSGEQYF. CDR3 nucleotide sequence: TGTGCCATGTCCGGGACAGGGAGCGGGGAGCAGTACTTC.

The CDR3 nucleotides read TGTGCCAGCAGCTTGGACAGCCTCTATGGCTACACCTTC. This codes for CASSLDSLYGYTF. The gene calls are TRBV5-4 and TRBJ1-2; D is unclear. From germline, CDR1 is SGHNT and CDR2 YYREEE (reference sequence). CDR3 length equals 13 residues. The V end lost 0 bases, the J end lost 4 bases, and 7 bases lay between the germline ends. The variable domain in full, completed from reference TRBV5-4 and TRBJ1-2, reads ETGVTQSPTHLIKTRGQQVTLRCSSQSGHNTVSWYQQALGQGPQFIFQYYREEENGRGNFPPRFSGLQFPNYSSELNVNALELDDSALYLCASSLDSLYGYTFGSGTRLTVV.

The J gene is TRBJ2-7, the V gene TRBV10-3; the D gene is possibly TRBD2 (5 bases). The CDR3 covers 13 residues. Trimming cost V 6 bases and J 0 bases, with 9 bases left between them. Looked up from germline, CDR1 is ENHRY and CDR2 is SYGVKD. The CDR3 DNA reads TGTGCCATCAGCGGGGTAGGCTCCTACGAGCAGTACTTC. Amino acid sequence: CAISGVGSYEQYF.

About this clone: The sample holds other DNA sequences that translate to the same CDR3. The rearrangement uses TRBV7-9 and TRBJ1-3, with D unclear. The V end was cut by 2 bases, the J end by 0 bases, with 5 bases between. CDR3 size: 14 residues. Germline values: CDR1 SEHNR, CDR2 FQNEAQ (reference sequence). The CDR3 sequence: CASSLRSSGNTIYF. The CDR3 DNA sequence: TGTGCCAGCAGCTTAAGGAGCTCTGGAAACACCATATATTTT. Full variable domain (outside the CDR3, taken from reference TRBV7-9 and TRBJ1-3): DTGVSQNPRHKITKRGQNVTFRCDPISEHNRLYWYRQTLGQGPEFLTYFQNEAQLEKSRLLSDRFSAERPKGSFSTLEIQRTEQGDSAMYLCASSLRSSGNTIYFGEGSWLTVV.

The rearrangement joins TRBV25-1 to TRBJ1-1, with TRBD1 identical over 9 bases. This CDR3 comprises 13 residues. V lost 5 bases, J lost 10 bases, and 8 bases stayed unmatched. Germline-derived CDR1 and CDR2 are MGHDK and SYGVNS. CDR3 loop: CASSTGTGFRAFF. The CDR3 region has the DNA TGTGCCAGCAGTACCGGGACAGGGTTCAGAGCTTTCTTT.

The chain carries TRBV5-5 and TRBJ1-1; D is possibly TRBD1 (6 bases). Trimming left V 0 bases short and J 6 bases short, with 15 bases between. This CDR3 region has 15 residues. The germline V gene encodes CDR1 SGHKS and CDR2 YYEKEE (reference sequence). The CDR3 DNA follows: TGTGCCAGCAGCTTGGGTCCCTCAGGGGCGGCTGAAGCTTTCTTT. Its translation: CASSLGPSGAAEAFF.

The chain combines TRBV6-5 with TRBJ1-1, with TRBD1 as a possible D gene (6 bases). The V end lost 5 bases, the J end lost 8 bases, and 21 bases lay between the germline ends. This CDR3 spans 15 amino acids. CDR1 is MNHEY and CDR2 is SVGAGI in the germline V gene. The CDR3: CASSPTPRTEPEAFF. The CDR3 region has the DNA TGTGCCAGCAGTCCCACCCCCCGGACAGAGCCCGAAGCTTTCTTT.

The CDR3 spells CASALFGGTNEQYF. DNA for the CDR3: TGTGCCAGCGCCCTCTTTGGGGGGACTAACGAGCAGTACTTC. This chain uses TRBV28 with TRBJ2-7, with 7 bases fitting TRBD2. Trimming removed 8 bases from V and 5 bases from J; junction bases left unmatched: 12. The CDR3 extends over 14 amino acids. CDR1 is MDHEN, CDR2 SYDVKM, per germline.

The chain joins TRBV14 to TRBJ2-7; a possible D gene is TRBD2 (5 bases). Deletions cut 5 bases from V and 5 bases from J, with 16 bases between. CDR1 SGHDN and CDR2 FVKESK come from the germline V gene. CDR3 length: 14 residues. CDR3 bases: TGTGCCAGCAGCTTCCTCGCCCTAGCCGACGAGCAGTACTTC. The encoded protein is CASSFLALADEQYF.